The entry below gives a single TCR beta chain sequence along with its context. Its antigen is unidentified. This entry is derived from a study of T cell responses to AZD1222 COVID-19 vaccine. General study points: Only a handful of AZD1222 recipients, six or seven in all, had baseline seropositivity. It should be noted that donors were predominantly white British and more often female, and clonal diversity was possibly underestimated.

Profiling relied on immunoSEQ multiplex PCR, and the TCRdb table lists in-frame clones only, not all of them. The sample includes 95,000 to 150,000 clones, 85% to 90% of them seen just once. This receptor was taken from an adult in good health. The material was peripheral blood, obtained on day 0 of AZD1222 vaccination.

As DNA, the CDR3 is TGTGCCAGCAGTTTAGATCGGTTGGGCTACACCTTC. It yields the protein CASSLDRLGYTF. This sequence joins TRBV28 and TRBJ1-2; D remains ambiguous. Trimming left V 2 bases short and J 8 bases short, with 9 bases between. The CDR3 is 12 residues long. Per the germline V gene, CDR1 is MDHEN and CDR2 is SYDVKM.